This T cell receptor (beta chain) was documented in a study of T cell repertoires in cytomegalovirus infection. Study summary: Researchers turned to recently identified HLA-C-restricted CMV epitopes as well as well-studied HLA-B-restricted ones. CMV infection and matching HLA type were both indicated by public TCR beta signatures. Study-wide results and caveats: HLA-C-restricted CMV clonotypes gave the most frequent clonotype in two of eight donors.

TCRdb recomputed calls from the reads with MiXCR, one row per CDR3 protein. Of more than 250,000 distinct CDR3 sequences in the sample, 25% are singletons; the top ten hold approximately 12%. The CDR3 spans 18 residues. The ends lost 0 bases at V and 4 bases at J; junction bases unmatched: 10. CDR1 and CDR2 (germline): LNHDA, SQIVND (reference sequence). This clonotype was recorded a few times. Antigen specificity is unknown. The sequence was collected from a human donor in good health (CMV status not recorded). Some clones in this sample may be carry-over from other donors' samples. The sample in question was cultured PBMCs, obtained from culture after CMV antigen stimulation. The rearrangement joins TRBV19 to TRBJ2-1; TRBD2 matches 9 bases. DNA for the CDR3: TGTGCCAGTAGTATAGAGCCCCTCGCGGGAGGGCCGTACAATGAGCAGTTCTTC. Translating gives CASSIEPLAGGPYNEQFF.